What follows is one T cell receptor (beta chain) and its context. What it binds is unknown. CDR3 length: 13 residues. Germline CDR1 and CDR2: LNHDA and SQIVND (reference sequence). V shed 9 bases and J 2 bases; nucleotides not matched to a gene: 2. The sample belongs to a study of cytomegalovirus exposure and HLA in healthy donors. Study observations and caveats: Immune exposure information comprised only CMV serostatus. TCR beta sequences reportedly predicted most subjects' HLA-A and HLA-B alleles accurately.

Primers: 60 Vbeta forward and 13 Jbeta reverse. Libraries were prepared by immunoSEQ multiplex PCR; TCRdb keeps only in-frame clonotypes and omits some of them. The sample holds 120,000 or so clones, roughly 70% seen once. The clonotype was recovered from a woman aged 40 to 55 in good health and CMV-seropositive. V is TRBV19 and J is TRBJ1-5, with 9 bases that match TRBD1. Material for sequencing was PBMCs. In nucleotides, the CDR3 is TGTGCCAGCCGGGACAGGGGCAATCAGCCCCAGCATTTT. Translating it yields CASRDRGNQPQHF.